Below, 26 T cell receptor beta chains from the same sample are listed, as sequenced in a study of blood T cell repertoires in COVID-19. Sequencing used immunoSEQ multiplex PCR; TCRdb keeps in-frame clones, though not all of them. This table has 5,000 to 7,000 clones, under 95% appearing once. Sequencing was done on a sample of peripheral blood. The origin of the receptors is a human donor in a cohort sampled during active COVID-19.

This rearrangement joins TRBV6-1 to TRBJ2-3; 8 bases line up with TRBD2. The junction had 4 bases not matched to a gene; V was cut back by 5 bases and J by 3 bases. The germline CDR1 and CDR2 sequences are MNHNS and SASEGT. This CDR3 comprises 14 residues. The CDR3 DNA reads as TGTGCCAGCAGTCCGGGGACTAGGACAGATACGCAGTATTTT. As protein: CASSPGTRTDTQYF.

V is TRBV7-9 and J is TRBJ2-1, with a tentative D call TRBD2 (6 bases). This CDR3 is built from 13 residues. With 5 bases removed from V and 8 bases from J, the gap between germline ends came to 13 bases. Looked up from germline, CDR1 is SEHNR and CDR2 is FQNEAQ (reference sequence). The CDR3: CASSTSSVHEQFF. In nucleotides, the CDR3 is TGTGCCAGCAGCACCTCTAGCGTCCATGAGCAGTTCTTC.

The J gene is TRBJ1-2, the V gene TRBV7-2; D possibly corresponds to TRBD1 (6 bases). The germline V gene encodes CDR1 SGHTA and CDR2 FQGNSA. Trimming pared 2 bases from V and 4 bases from J, leaving 11 bases between. The CDR3 has 14 residues. DNA for the CDR3: TGTGCCAGCAGCTTAAGACAGGTATCCTATGGCTACACCTTC. The encoded protein is CASSLRQVSYGYTF.

DNA for the CDR3: TGTGCCAGCAGTCCCCGACAGAGGCTTAATCAGCCCCAGCATTTT. Its translation is CASSPRQRLNQPQHF. The gene calls are TRBV28 and TRBJ1-5, with TRBD1 as a possible D gene (5 bases). This CDR3 is built from 15 residues. Germline V CDR1 and CDR2: MDHEN, SYDVKM. The ends were cut back, 5 bases at V and 4 bases at J, with 15 bases in the middle.

The rearrangement links TRBV7-2 to TRBJ2-7; TRBD2 aligns across 9 bases. Trimming took 5 bases from V and 0 from J; bases not matched to a gene: 17. There are 19 residues in the CDR3. Germline CDR1 and CDR2: SGHTA and FQGNSA. CDR3 sequence (DNA): TGTGCCAGCAGCCCCCCGACTAGCGGCCCAAGGATCAACTCCTACGAGCAGTACTTC. It specifies CASSPPTSGPRINSYEQYF.

The chain has TRBV24-1 and TRBJ2-1; TRBD2 matches at 16 bases. V lost 3 bases, J lost 7 bases, and 11 bases stayed unmatched. This CDR3 has 19 residues. Germline assignment: CDR1 KGHDR and CDR2 SFDVKD. In DNA, the CDR3 is TGTGCCACCAGTGATCCCGGGACTAGCGGGAGGGCGATGGGGAATGAGCAGTTCTTC. Translated: CATSDPGTSGRAMGNEQFF.

The chain joins TRBV4-2 to TRBJ1-1, with TRBD1 matching over 9 bases. J lost 4 bases, V lost 4 bases, and 7 bases had no gene match. The CDR3 has 15 residues. Germline CDR1 reads LGHNA; CDR2 reads YNFKEQ. In DNA, the CDR3 is TGTGCCAGCAGCCTCCAGGGACAGGGTTCCACTGAAGCTTTCTTT. Translation: CASSLQGQGSTEAFF.

This clone was picked up one time. The V and J genes are TRBV7-9 and TRBJ2-3; the D is unclear. CDR3 length: 12 residues. CDR1 and CDR2 (germline): SEHNR, FQNEAQ (reference sequence). V shed 5 bases and J shed 6 bases, with 9 bases lying between them. CDR3 DNA sequence: TGTGCCAGCAGCCCCGATGCGGATACGCAGTATTTT. The encoded protein is CASSPDADTQYF.

The V and J genes are TRBV7-9 and TRBJ2-1, with 8 nucleotides matching TRBD2. The CDR3 spans 18 residues. Looked up from germline, CDR1 is SEHNR and CDR2 is FQNEAQ (reference sequence). The V segment lost 5 bases and the J segment 3 bases; nucleotides outside the gene matches: 15. CDR3 nucleotide sequence: TGTGCCAGCAGCCCTACTAGCGGAGTGCCCTCTGGCTACAATGAGCAGTTCTTC. This translates into CASSPTSGVPSGYNEQFF.

The V gene is TRBV5-4, the J gene TRBJ2-1, with 7 bases matching TRBD2. Germline V gene sequence: CDR1 SGHNT, CDR2 YYREEE (reference sequence). The CDR3 contains 15 residues. V lost 0 bases to trimming and J lost 5 bases; unmatched junction nucleotides: 5. CDR3 in amino acids: CASSLVGGPNNEQFF. The CDR3 DNA reads TGTGCCAGCAGCTTGGTGGGAGGGCCCAACAATGAGCAGTTCTTC.

This clone appeared once. The chain has TRBV7-8 and TRBJ1-5, with TRBD1 matching over 8 bases. The V gene end was trimmed by 5 bases and the J gene end by 4 bases; junction bases not matched to a gene: 7. Germline loops: CDR1 SGHVS, CDR2 FQNEAQ. This CDR3 contains 15 residues. The CDR3 protein is CASSLGQGQNQPQHF. CDR3 DNA: TGTGCCAGCAGCCTAGGACAGGGACAAAATCAGCCCCAGCATTTT.

This clone occurred once. The J gene is TRBJ2-7, the V gene TRBV18, with D maybe TRBD1 (6 bases). This CDR3 spans 14 amino acids. Looked up from germline, CDR1 is KGHSH and CDR2 is LQKENI. The V gene lost 1 base and the J gene lost 1 base, with 8 bases spanning the gap. This CDR3 is CASSPQGTSYEQYF. For the CDR3, the DNA is TGTGCCAGCTCACCACAAGGGACATCCTACGAGCAGTACTTC.

The rearrangement uses TRBV28 and TRBJ1-2, with 10 bases fitting TRBD1. In germline, CDR1 is MDHEN, CDR2 SYDVKM. Trimming cost V 4 bases and J 8 bases; bases outside gene matches: 10. The CDR3 runs to 15 residues. This CDR3 reads CASSSPRDRGKGYTF. The CDR3, as DNA: TGTGCCAGCAGTTCCCCCCGGGACAGGGGAAAAGGCTACACCTTC.

The rearrangement links TRBV6-2 or TRBV6-3 to TRBJ2-1; the match to TRBD2 covers 10 bases. V shed 0 bases, J shed 7 bases, and the junction held 12 bases outside the gene matches. The germline V gene encodes CDR1 MNHEY and CDR2 SVGEGT. This CDR3 has 18 amino acids. The CDR3, as DNA: TGTGCCAGCAGTTACTCTCGGGCTTCGGGACTAGCGACGAATGAGCAGTTCTTC. It is translated as CASSYSRASGLATNEQFF.

The chain couples TRBV12-3 or TRBV12-4 to TRBJ2-2; D is undetermined. Trimming shortened V by 5 bases and J by 5 bases, and 9 bases separated the two germline ends. CDR3 length equals 13 residues. CDR3 residues: CASSRRSTGELFF. CDR3 sequence (DNA): TGTGCCAGCAGTCGCCGGTCTACCGGGGAGCTGTTTTTT.

In DNA form, the CDR3 reads TGTGCCTGGAGTGTATCGGGGACAGGGGGCGACTACACCTTC. Its protein is CAWSVSGTGGDYTF. The chain uses TRBV30 and TRBJ1-2; 12 bases are shared with TRBD1. Per the germline V gene, CDR1 is GTSNPN and CDR2 is SVGIG (reference sequence). The V segment lost 0 bases and the J segment 10 bases; nucleotides outside the gene matches: 6. The length of the CDR3 is 14 residues.

The genes are TRBV25-1 and TRBJ1-1; possible D gene TRBD1, 6 bases. The CDR3 is 13 amino acids. Trimming left V 8 bases short and J 4 bases short, with 14 bases between. Germline V gene data show CDR1 as MGHDK and CDR2 as SYGVNS. Here the CDR3 reads CASATGFGTEAFF. As DNA, the CDR3 is TGTGCCAGCGCAACAGGGTTTGGCACTGAAGCTTTCTTT.

In this sample, this clone turned up a few times. The chain combines TRBV5-1 with TRBJ1-4; D is ambiguous. The V and J ends lost 4 bases and 3 bases respectively, with 10 bases between them. CDR1 SGHRS and CDR2 YFSETQ come from the germline V gene. This CDR3 spans 14 amino acids. CDR3 DNA: TGCGCCAGCAGCGCGGGGTCGGCTAATGAAAAACTGTTTTTT. Protein sequence: CASSAGSANEKLFF.

The chain couples TRBV6-5 to TRBJ2-3; D may be TRBD1 (6 bases). The CDR3 consists of 14 residues. The V end was cut by 6 bases, the J end by 0 bases, with 10 bases between. Germline V gene lookup returns CDR1 MNHEY and CDR2 SVGAGI. The CDR3 DNA is TGTGCCAGCAGCGACGGACAGAGCACAGATACGCAGTATTTT. The encoded protein is CASSDGQSTDTQYF.

The chain links TRBV24-1 to TRBJ1-5; D may be TRBD1 (6 bases). Germline values: CDR1 KGHDR, CDR2 SFDVKD. The ends were cut back, 4 bases at V and 7 bases at J, with 16 bases in the middle. The CDR3 totals 15 residues. CDR3 nucleotide sequence: TGTGCCACCAGTGAGTCCGGGACACTATCCCAGCCCCAGCATTTT. This sequence encodes CATSESGTLSQPQHF.

The V gene is TRBV7-2, the J gene TRBJ1-4; a possible D gene is TRBD1 (5 bases). CDR1 is SGHTA and CDR2 is FQGNSA in the germline V gene. V gave up 5 bases and J gave up 7 bases, with 14 bases separating them. The CDR3 extends over 14 amino acids. CDR3: CASSRGGPGEKLFF. The CDR3 DNA is TGTGCCAGCAGCCGGGGGGGTCCGGGTGAAAAACTGTTTTTT.

This chain connects TRBV7-9 to TRBJ1-1, with a possible D match to TRBD1 (6 bases). The CDR3 runs 14 residues. From germline, CDR1 is SEHNR and CDR2 FQNEAQ (reference sequence). The V end lost 4 bases, the J end lost 3 bases, and 12 bases lay between the germline ends. The CDR3 here is CASSSTNRDTEAFF. In DNA form, the CDR3 reads TGTGCCAGCAGCTCGACGAACAGGGACACTGAAGCTTTCTTT.

This clone is a singleton in its sample. This sequence joins TRBV5-5 and TRBJ2-1, with 7 bases that match TRBD2. Germline V gives CDR1 SGHKS, CDR2 YYEKEE (reference sequence). The CDR3 totals 14 residues. With V trimmed by 4 bases and J by 3 bases, 4 bases remained unmatched. CDR3 residues: CASSPGGNYNEQFF. For the CDR3, the DNA is TGTGCCAGCAGCCCGGGGGGAAACTACAATGAGCAGTTCTTC.

The rearrangement uses TRBV2 and TRBJ2-6; D is undetermined. The germline V gene has CDR1 SNHLY and CDR2 FYNNEI. Trimming pared 3 bases from V and 2 bases from J, leaving 11 bases between. The CDR3 length is 16 residues. The CDR3 DNA follows: TGTGCCAGCAGTGACAGGTCCAGCACTGGGGCCAACGTCCTGACTTTC. It specifies CASSDRSSTGANVLTF.

The chain joins TRBV5-6 to TRBJ1-2, with 8 bases fitting TRBD1. The CDR3 runs 15 residues. Trimming cost V 5 bases and J 7 bases; bases outside gene matches: 13. Germline V gives CDR1 SGHDT, CDR2 YYEEEE. CDR3 nucleotide sequence: TGTGCCAGCAGTGTGACGGCAGGGGGCGGAGGTGGCTACACCTTC. Translating it yields CASSVTAGGGGGYTF. The entire variable domain, with the rest obtained from reference TRBV5-6 and TRBJ1-2, is as follows: DAGVTQSPTHLIKTRGQQVTLRCSPKSGHDTVSWYQQALGQGPQFIFQYYEEEERQRGNFPDRFSGHQFPNYSSELNVNALLLGDSALYLCASSVTAGGGGGYTFGSGTRLTVV.

The chain is built from TRBV2 and TRBJ2-1; 9 nucleotides match TRBD2. The CDR3 loop spans 15 amino acids. CDR1 is SNHLY, CDR2 FYNNEI, per germline. V was clipped by 3 bases and J by 15 bases; unmatched bases: 15. CDR3 in amino acids: CASSDGAGGPGLRFF. CDR3 coding DNA: TGTGCCAGCAGTGATGGAGCGGGAGGCCCCGGGTTGAGGTTCTTC. The entire variable domain, with the rest obtained from reference TRBV2 and TRBJ2-1, is as follows: EPEVTQTPSHQVTQMGQEVILRCVPISNHLYFYWYRQILGQKVEFLVSFYNNEISEKSEIFDDQFSVERPDGSNFTLKIRSTKLEDSAMYFCASSDGAGGPGLRFFGPGTRLTVL.